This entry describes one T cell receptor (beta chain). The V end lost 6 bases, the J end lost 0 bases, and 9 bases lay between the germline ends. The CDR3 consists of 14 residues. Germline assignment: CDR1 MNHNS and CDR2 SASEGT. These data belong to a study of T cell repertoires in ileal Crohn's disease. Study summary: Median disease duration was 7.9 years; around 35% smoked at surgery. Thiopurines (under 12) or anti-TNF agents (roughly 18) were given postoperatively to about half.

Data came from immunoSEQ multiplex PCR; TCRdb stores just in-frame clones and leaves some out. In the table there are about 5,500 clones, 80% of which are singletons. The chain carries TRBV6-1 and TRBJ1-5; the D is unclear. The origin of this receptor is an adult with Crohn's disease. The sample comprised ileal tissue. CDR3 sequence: CASSLQLSNQPQHF. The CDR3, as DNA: TGTGCCAGCAGCCTACAGCTTAGCAATCAGCCCCAGCATTTT.